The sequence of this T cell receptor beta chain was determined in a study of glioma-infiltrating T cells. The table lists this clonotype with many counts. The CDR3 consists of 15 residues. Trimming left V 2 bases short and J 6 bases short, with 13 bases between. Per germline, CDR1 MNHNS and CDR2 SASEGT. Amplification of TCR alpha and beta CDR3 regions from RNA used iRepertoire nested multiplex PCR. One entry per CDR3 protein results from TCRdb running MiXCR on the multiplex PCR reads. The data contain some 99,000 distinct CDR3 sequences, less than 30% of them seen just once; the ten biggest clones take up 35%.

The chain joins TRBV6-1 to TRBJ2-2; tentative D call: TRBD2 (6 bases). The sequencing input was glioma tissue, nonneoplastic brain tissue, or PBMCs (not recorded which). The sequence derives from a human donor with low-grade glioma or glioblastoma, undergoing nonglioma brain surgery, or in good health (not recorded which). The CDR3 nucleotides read TGTGCCAGCAGTGAACTATCGGGAGCCCCCGGGGAGCTGTTTTTT. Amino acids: CASSELSGAPGELFF.